The 4 T cell receptor beta chains below were found in one sample sequenced in a study of cytomegalovirus exposure and HLA in healthy donors. Primers for the PCR totalled 60 Vbeta and 13 Jbeta. Using immunoSEQ multiplex PCR, the repertoire was profiled, and TCRdb retains in-frame clones only, with some absent. The data contain about 200,000 clones, 81% of them seen just once; the ten biggest clones take up about 1.8%. The sample consisted of PBMCs. These receptor sequences come from a man aged 18-30 years in good health and CMV-seronegative.

The chain carries TRBV7-9 and TRBJ2-1; 8 nucleotides align to TRBD2. Per the germline V gene, CDR1 is SEHNR and CDR2 is FQNEAQ (reference sequence). The V gene end was trimmed by 1 base and the J gene end by 9 bases; junction bases not matched to a gene: 2. The CDR3 extends over 13 amino acids. CDR3: CASSLELAGEQFF. CDR3 DNA sequence: TGTGCCAGCAGCTTAGAGCTAGCGGGTGAGCAGTTCTTC.

The genes are TRBV6-1 and TRBJ2-7; 10 bases fit TRBD1. Germline CDR1 reads MNHNS; CDR2 reads SASEGT. V lost 7 bases to trimming and J lost 4 bases; unmatched junction nucleotides: 7. The CDR3 loop spans 14 amino acids. The DNA for the CDR3 is TGTGCCAGCATCCGGACAGGGGGGTTTTACGAGCAGTACTTC. This encodes CASIRTGGFYEQYF.

The chain links TRBV9 to TRBJ2-1, with 10 bases matching TRBD1. The germline V gene has CDR1 SGDLS and CDR2 YYNGEE. V lost 4 bases to trimming and J lost 1 base; unmatched junction nucleotides: 11. This CDR3 region has 18 residues. The CDR3, as DNA: TGTGCCAGCAGCCACAATCGACAGGGGGCGAGGTCCTACAATGAGCAGTTCTTC. The encoded protein is CASSHNRQGARSYNEQFF.

The chain joins TRBV5-4 to TRBJ1-5, with unresolved D. Trimming cost V 4 bases and J 3 bases, with 8 bases left between them. Germline V CDR1 and CDR2: SGHNT, YYREEE (reference sequence). This CDR3 spans 13 amino acids. The CDR3 here is CASSPDFNQPQHF. CDR3 sequence (DNA): TGTGCCAGCAGCCCGGACTTCAATCAGCCCCAGCATTTT.